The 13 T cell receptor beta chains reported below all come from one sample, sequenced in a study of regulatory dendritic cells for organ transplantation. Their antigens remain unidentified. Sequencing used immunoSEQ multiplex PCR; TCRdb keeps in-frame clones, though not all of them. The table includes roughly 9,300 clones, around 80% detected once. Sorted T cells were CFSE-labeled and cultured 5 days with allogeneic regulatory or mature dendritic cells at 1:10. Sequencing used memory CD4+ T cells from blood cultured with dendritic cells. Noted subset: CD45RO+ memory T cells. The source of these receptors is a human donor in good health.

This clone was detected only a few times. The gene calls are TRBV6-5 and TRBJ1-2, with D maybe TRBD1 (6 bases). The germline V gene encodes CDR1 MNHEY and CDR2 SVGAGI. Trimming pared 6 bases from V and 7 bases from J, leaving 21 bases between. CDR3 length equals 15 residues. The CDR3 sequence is CASRRPNREISGYTF. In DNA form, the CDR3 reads TGTGCCAGCAGGAGACCTAACAGGGAGATAAGTGGCTACACCTTC.

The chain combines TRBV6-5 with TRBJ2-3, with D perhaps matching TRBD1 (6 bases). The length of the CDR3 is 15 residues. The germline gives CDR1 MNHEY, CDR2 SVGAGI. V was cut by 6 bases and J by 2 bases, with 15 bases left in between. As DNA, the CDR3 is TGTGCCAGCAGCACGACGGGACAAAACACAGATACGCAGTATTTT. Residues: CASSTTGQNTDTQYF.

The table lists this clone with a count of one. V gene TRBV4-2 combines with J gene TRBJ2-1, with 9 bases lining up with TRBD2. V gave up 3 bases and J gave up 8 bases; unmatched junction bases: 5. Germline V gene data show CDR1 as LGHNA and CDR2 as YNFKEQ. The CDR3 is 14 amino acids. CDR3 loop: CASSQLAGLYEQFF. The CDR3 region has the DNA TGTGCCAGCAGCCAGCTAGCGGGGCTTTATGAGCAGTTCTTC.

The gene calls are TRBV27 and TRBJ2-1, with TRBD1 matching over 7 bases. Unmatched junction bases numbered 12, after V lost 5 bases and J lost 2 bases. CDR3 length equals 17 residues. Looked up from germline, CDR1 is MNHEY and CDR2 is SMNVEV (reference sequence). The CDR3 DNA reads TGTGCCAGCAGTAAACCACAGGGGCCGTGGCCCTACAATGAGCAGTTCTTC. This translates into CASSKPQGPWPYNEQFF.

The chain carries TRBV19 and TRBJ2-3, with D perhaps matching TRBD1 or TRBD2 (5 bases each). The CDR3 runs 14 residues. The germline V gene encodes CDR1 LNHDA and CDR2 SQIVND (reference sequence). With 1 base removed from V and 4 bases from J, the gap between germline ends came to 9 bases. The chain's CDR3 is CASSIGGAADTQYF. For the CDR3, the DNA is TGTGCCAGTAGTATAGGAGGGGCCGCAGATACGCAGTATTTT.

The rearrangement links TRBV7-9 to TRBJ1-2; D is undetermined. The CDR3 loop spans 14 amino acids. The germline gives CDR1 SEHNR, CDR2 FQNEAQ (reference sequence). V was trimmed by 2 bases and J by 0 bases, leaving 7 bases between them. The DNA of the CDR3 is TGTGCCAGCAGCTTAACGTCAGCTAACTATGGCTACACCTTC. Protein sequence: CASSLTSANYGYTF.

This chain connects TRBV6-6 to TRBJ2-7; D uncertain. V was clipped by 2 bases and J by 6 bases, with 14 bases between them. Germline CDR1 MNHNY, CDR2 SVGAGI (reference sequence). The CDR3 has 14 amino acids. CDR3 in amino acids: CASSYLSSGGEQYF. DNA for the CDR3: TGTGCCAGCAGTTACCTATCGTCGGGTGGCGAGCAGTACTTC.

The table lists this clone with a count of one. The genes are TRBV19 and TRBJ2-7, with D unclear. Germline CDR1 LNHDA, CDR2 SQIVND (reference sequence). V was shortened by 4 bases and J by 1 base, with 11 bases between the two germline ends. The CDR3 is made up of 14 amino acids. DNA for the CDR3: TGTGCCAGTAGTAGCGCCAGCCAATCCTACGAGCAGTACTTC. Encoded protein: CASSSASQSYEQYF.

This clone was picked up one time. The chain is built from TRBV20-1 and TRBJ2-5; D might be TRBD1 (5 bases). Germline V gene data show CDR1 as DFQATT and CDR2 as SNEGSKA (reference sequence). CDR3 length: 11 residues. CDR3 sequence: CSGQLQETQYF. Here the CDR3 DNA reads TGCAGCGGACAACTCCAAGAGACCCAGTACTTC.

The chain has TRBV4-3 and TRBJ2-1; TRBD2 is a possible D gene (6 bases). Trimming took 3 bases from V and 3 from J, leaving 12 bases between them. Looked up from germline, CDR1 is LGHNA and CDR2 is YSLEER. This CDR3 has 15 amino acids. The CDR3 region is CASSQYSGGYNEQFF. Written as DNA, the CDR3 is TGCGCCAGCAGCCAGTACTCCGGGGGCTACAATGAGCAGTTCTTC.

The CDR3 bases are TGTGCCAGCAGCTTACAGGGGGAGAACACTGAAGCTTTCTTT. Its translation: CASSLQGENTEAFF. This chain links TRBV7-9 with TRBJ1-1; TRBD1 aligns across 7 bases. The CDR3 totals 14 residues. The V gene end was trimmed by 2 bases and the J gene end by 1 base; junction bases not matched to a gene: 1. Germline loops: CDR1 SEHNR, CDR2 FQNEAQ (reference sequence).

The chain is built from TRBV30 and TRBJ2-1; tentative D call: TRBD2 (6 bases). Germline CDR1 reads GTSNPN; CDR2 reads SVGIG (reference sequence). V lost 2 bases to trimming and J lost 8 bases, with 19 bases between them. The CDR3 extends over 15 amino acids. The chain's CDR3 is CAWSSIGLRRDEQFF. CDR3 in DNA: TGTGCCTGGAGTTCAATAGGACTACGGAGGGATGAGCAGTTCTTC. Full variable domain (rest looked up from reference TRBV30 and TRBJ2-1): SQTIHQWPATLVQPVGSPLSLECTVEGTSNPNLYWYRQAAGRGLQLLFYSVGIGQISSEVPQNLSASRPQDRQFILSSKKLLLSDSGFYLCAWSSIGLRRDEQFFGPGTRLTVL.

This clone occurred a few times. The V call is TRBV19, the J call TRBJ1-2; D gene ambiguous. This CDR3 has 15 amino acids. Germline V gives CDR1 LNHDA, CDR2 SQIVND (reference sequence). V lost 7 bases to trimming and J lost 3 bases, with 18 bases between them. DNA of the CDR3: TGTGCCAGTATAAGGACGGTGCACGACTACTATGGCTACACCTTC. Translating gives CASIRTVHDYYGYTF.